Below, 11 T cell receptor beta chains from the same sample are listed, as sequenced in a study of blood T cell repertoires in COVID-19. Sequencing used immunoSEQ multiplex PCR; TCRdb keeps in-frame clones, though not all of them. The sample lists almost 200,000 clones; 85% to 90% were seen once. Sequenced: peripheral blood. These receptors were taken from an older woman with acute or convalescent COVID-19.

The V and J genes are TRBV19 and TRBJ1-2; 8 positions agree with TRBD1. V lost 5 bases, J lost 4 bases, and 15 bases stayed unmatched. Germline loops: CDR1 LNHDA, CDR2 SQIVND (reference sequence). The CDR3 contains 17 residues. In nucleotides, the CDR3 is TGTGCCAGTAGTCGGGGGGCAGGGGGCGCCGGAGTCTATGGCTACACCTTC. Translation gives CASSRGAGGAGVYGYTF.

The V and J genes are TRBV14 and TRBJ1-1; tentatively, D is TRBD1 (5 bases). V gave up 5 bases and J gave up 5 bases, with 15 bases separating them. Germline values: CDR1 SGHDN, CDR2 FVKESK. The CDR3 sequence is 14 residues long. The CDR3 DNA reads TGTGCCAGCAGCGCGAATTGGGGGGGTACTGAAGCTTTCTTT. Translation: CASSANWGGTEAFF.

The V call is TRBV29-1, the J call TRBJ2-1; 10 nucleotides match TRBD1. Trimming removed 4 bases from V and 4 bases from J; junction bases left unmatched: 4. CDR1 and CDR2 from the germline V gene are SQVTM and ANQGSEA. CDR3 length equals 14 residues. The CDR3: CSVGDRGPYNEQFF. The CDR3 nucleotides are TGCAGCGTTGGGGACAGGGGCCCTTACAATGAGCAGTTCTTC.

In its sample, this clone was seen once. The J gene is TRBJ2-5, the V gene TRBV7-2, with a possible D match to TRBD2 (6 bases). The CDR3 covers 14 residues. CDR1 and CDR2 (germline): SGHTA, FQGNSA. Trimming shortened V by 5 bases and J by 4 bases, and 14 bases separated the two germline ends. CDR3 sequence (DNA): TGTGCCAGCAGCAGGAGGGCCGCGGGAGAGACCCAGTACTTC. This encodes CASSRRAAGETQYF.

Here the CDR3 reads CASSPYINSPLHF. The CDR3 nucleotides are TGTGCCAGCAGTCCCTATATCAATTCACCCCTCCACTTT. The chain couples TRBV12-3 or TRBV12-4 to TRBJ1-6; D uncertain. V lost 5 bases and J 7 bases, leaving 9 bases between the germline ends. This CDR3 is built from 13 residues.

This chain connects TRBV15 to TRBJ1-6; no clear D. Trimming removed 4 bases at V and 0 bases at J, with 13 bases between. There are 17 residues in the CDR3. Germline-derived CDR1 and CDR2 are LNHNV and YYDKDF (reference sequence). CDR3 coding DNA: TGTGCCACCAGCACCGGAGGGCCTCGCTCCTATAATTCACCCCTCCACTTT. It translates to CATSTGGPRSYNSPLHF. The full variable domain, rest sourced from reference TRBV15 and TRBJ1-6, is DAMVIQNPRYQVTQFGKPVTLSCSQTLNHNVMYWYQQKSSQAPKLLFHYYDKDFNNEADTPDNFQSRRPNTSFCFLDIRSPGLGDTAMYLCATSTGGPRSYNSPLHFGNGTRLTVT.

CDR3: CASSARQGVQPQHF. CDR3 nucleotide sequence: TGTGCCAGCAGTGCCCGACAGGGGGTTCAGCCCCAGCATTTT. This rearrangement joins TRBV2 to TRBJ1-5, with 9 bases fitting TRBD1. The length of the CDR3 is 14 residues. Germline V lookup: CDR1 SNHLY, CDR2 FYNNEI. J was trimmed by 6 bases and V by 4 bases; bases with no gene match: 4.

Written as DNA, the CDR3 is TGTGCCAGCACTGTAGCGGGAGGTTTAGAGACCCAGTACTTC. Translation gives CASTVAGGLETQYF. This rearrangement joins TRBV2 to TRBJ2-5, with TRBD2 matching 10 bases. This CDR3 is built from 14 residues. Germline assignment: CDR1 SNHLY and CDR2 FYNNEI. With V trimmed by 7 bases and J by 4 bases, 6 bases remained unmatched.

This clone has only one observation. The CDR3 sequence is CASSLDGGGTGELFF. CDR3 DNA sequence: TGTGCCAGCAGCTTAGATGGCGGGGGGACCGGGGAGCTGTTTTTT. V gene TRBV11-1 combines with J gene TRBJ2-2, with 8 bases fitting TRBD2. The J segment lost 5 bases and the V segment lost 1 base, leaving 3 bases of the junction unmatched. The CDR3 extends over 15 amino acids. The germline V gene has CDR1 SGHAT and CDR2 FQDESV (reference sequence). The full variable domain, with the rest looked up from reference TRBV11-1 and TRBJ2-2, is EAEVAQSPRYKITEKSQAVAFWCDPISGHATLYWYRQILGQGPELLVQFQDESVVDDSQLPKDRFSAERLKGVDSTLKIQPAELGDSAMYLCASSLDGGGTGELFFGEGSRLTVL.

This chain links TRBV5-1 with TRBJ1-6, with D uncertain. V shed 8 bases and J shed 8 bases, with 11 bases lying between them. There are 12 residues in the CDR3. Germline assignment: CDR1 SGHRS and CDR2 YFSETQ. CDR3 in amino acids: CASTHGDSPLHF. In nucleotides, the CDR3 is TGCGCCAGTACTCATGGTGATTCACCCCTCCACTTT.

V is TRBV7-9 and J is TRBJ2-7; no clear D. The length of the CDR3 is 14 residues. Trimming cost V 0 bases and J 1 base, with 7 bases left between them. The germline CDR1 and CDR2 sequences are SEHNR and FQNEAQ (reference sequence). CDR3 loop: CASSLASLSYEQYF. In DNA, the CDR3 is TGTGCCAGCAGCTTAGCTAGTTTGTCCTACGAGCAGTACTTC.